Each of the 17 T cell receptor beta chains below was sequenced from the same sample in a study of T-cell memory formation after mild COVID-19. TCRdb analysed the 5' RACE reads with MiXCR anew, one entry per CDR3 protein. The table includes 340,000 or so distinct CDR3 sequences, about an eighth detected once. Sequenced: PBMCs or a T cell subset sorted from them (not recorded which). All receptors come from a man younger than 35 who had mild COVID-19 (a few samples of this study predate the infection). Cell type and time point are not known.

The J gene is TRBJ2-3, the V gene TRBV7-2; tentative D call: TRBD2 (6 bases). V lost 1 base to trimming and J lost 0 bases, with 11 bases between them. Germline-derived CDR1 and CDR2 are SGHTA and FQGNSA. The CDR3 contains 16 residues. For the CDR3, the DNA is TGTGCCAGCAGCTTAGTGGCGGGGTTGAGCACAGATACGCAGTATTTT. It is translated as CASSLVAGLSTDTQYF.

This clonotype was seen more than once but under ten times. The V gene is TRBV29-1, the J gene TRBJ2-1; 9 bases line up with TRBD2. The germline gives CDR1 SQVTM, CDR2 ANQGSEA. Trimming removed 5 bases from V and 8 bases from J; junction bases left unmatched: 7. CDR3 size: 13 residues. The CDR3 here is CSVRGRALDEQFF. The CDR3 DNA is TGCAGCGTTCGCGGGAGGGCCTTGGATGAGCAGTTCTTC.

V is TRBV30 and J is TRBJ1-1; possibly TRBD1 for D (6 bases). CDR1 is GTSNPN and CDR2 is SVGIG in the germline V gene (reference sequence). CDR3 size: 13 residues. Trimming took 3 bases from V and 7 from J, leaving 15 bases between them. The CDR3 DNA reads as TGTGCCTGGAGCCCGGGGGGGCAAAATGAAGCTTTCTTT. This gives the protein CAWSPGGQNEAFF.

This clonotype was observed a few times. In DNA form, the CDR3 reads TGCGCCAGCAGCTTCCGGCCCGGGAGCACAGATACGCAGTATTTT. Its protein product is CASSFRPGSTDTQYF. The rearrangement links TRBV5-1 to TRBJ2-3; no reliable D call. The CDR3 runs 15 residues. Trimming shortened V by 2 bases and J by 0 bases, and 10 bases separated the two germline ends. The V gene's germline CDR1 is SGHRS and CDR2 YFSETQ.

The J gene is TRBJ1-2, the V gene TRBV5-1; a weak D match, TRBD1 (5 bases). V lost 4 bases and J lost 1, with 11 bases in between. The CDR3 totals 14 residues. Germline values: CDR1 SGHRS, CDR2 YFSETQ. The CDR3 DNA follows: TGCGCCAGCAGCCGGGACGGAGATAACTATGGCTACACCTTC. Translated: CASSRDGDNYGYTF. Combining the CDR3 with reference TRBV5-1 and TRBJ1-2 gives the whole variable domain KAGVTQTPRYLIKTRGQQVTLSCSPISGHRSVSWYQQTPGQGLQFLFEYFSETQRNKGNFPGRFSGRQFSNSRSEMNVSTLELGDSALYLCASSRDGDNYGYTFGSGTRLTVV.

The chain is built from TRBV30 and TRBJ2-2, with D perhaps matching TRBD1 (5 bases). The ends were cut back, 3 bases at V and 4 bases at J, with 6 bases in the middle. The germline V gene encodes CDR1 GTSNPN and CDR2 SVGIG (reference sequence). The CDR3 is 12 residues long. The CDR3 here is CAWSRATGELFF. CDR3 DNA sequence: TGTGCCTGGAGCAGGGCCACCGGGGAGCTGTTTTTT.

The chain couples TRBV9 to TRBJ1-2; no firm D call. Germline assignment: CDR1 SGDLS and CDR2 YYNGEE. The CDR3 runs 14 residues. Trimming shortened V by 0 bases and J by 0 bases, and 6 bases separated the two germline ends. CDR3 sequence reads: CASSVGSANYGYTF. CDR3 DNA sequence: TGTGCCAGCAGCGTAGGTAGCGCTAACTATGGCTACACCTTC.

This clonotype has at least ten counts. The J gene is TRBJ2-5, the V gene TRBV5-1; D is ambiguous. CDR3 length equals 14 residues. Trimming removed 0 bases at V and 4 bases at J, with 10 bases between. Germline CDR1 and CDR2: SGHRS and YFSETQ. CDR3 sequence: CASSLVGRGETQYF. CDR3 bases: TGCGCCAGCAGCTTGGTAGGCCGTGGAGAGACCCAGTACTTC.

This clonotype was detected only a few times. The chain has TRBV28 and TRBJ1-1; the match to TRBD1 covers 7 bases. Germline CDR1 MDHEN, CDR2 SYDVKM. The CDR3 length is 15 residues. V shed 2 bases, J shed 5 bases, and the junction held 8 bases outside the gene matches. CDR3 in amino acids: CASSLMATGETEAFF. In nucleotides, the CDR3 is TGTGCCAGCAGTTTAATGGCAACAGGGGAGACTGAAGCTTTCTTT.

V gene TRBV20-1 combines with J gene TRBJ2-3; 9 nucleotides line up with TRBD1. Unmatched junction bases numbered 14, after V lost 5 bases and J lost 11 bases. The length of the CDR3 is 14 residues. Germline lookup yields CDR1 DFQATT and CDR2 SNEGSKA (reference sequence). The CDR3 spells CSAGGSGQGSGQYF. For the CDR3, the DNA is TGCAGTGCTGGGGGATCGGGACAGGGTTCGGGGCAGTATTTT.

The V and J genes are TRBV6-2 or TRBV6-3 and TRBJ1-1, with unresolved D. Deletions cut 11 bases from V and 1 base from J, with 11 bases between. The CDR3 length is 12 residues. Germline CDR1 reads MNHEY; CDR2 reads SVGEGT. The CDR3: CAGSGRNTEAFF. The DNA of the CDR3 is TGTGCCGGTTCGGGGAGGAACACTGAAGCTTTCTTT.

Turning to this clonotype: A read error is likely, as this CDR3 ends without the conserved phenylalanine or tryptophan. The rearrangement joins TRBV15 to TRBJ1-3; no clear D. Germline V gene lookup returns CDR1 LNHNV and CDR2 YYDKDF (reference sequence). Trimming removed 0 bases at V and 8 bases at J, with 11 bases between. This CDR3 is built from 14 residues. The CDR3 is CATSRDAARDTIYY. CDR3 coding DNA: TGTGCCACCAGCAGAGATGCGGCAAGGGACACCATATATTAT.

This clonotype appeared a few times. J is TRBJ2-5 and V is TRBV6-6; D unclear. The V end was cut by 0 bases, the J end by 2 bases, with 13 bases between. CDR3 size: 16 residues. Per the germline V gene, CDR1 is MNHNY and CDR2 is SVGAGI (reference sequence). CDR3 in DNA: TGTGCCAGCAGTTACTCGACTGGGCGACTTCAAGAGACCCAGTACTTC. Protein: CASSYSTGRLQETQYF.

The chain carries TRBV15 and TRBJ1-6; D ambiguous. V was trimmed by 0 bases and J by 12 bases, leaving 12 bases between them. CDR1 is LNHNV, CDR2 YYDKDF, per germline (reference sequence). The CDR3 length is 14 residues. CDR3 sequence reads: CATSRDLVQRPLHF. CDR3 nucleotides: TGTGCCACCAGCAGAGATCTGGTACAGCGACCCCTCCACTTT.

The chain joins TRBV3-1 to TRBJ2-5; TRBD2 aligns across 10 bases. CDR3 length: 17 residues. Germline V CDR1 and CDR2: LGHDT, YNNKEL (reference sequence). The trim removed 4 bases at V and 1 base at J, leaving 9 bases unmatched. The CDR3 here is CASSRRTSGRGQETQYF. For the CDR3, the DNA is TGTGCCAGCAGCCGGAGGACTAGCGGCCGAGGCCAAGAGACCCAGTACTTC.

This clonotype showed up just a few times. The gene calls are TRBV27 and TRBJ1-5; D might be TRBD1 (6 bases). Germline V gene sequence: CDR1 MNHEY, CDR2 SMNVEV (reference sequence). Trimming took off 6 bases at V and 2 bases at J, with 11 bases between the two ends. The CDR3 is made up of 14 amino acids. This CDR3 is CASRERGGNQPQHF. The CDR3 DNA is TGTGCCAGCAGAGAGAGGGGGGGCAATCAGCCCCAGCATTTT.

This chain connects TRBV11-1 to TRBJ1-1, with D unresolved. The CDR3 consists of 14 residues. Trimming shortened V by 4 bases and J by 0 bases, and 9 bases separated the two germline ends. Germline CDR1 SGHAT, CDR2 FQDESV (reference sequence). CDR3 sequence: CASSSDSVNTEAFF. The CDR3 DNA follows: TGTGCCAGCAGCTCGGATTCTGTGAACACTGAAGCTTTCTTT.